The sequence of this T cell receptor (beta chain) was determined in a study of T cell responses to AZD1222 COVID-19 vaccine (dated by TCRdb to the early 2020s). Regarding the complete study: TCR sequencing was performed for 230 to 250 trial participants, of whom approximately 200 were given two doses of AZD1222 and approximately 25 were given two doses of MenACWY control vaccine. Trial participants were enrolled into age subgroups of 18-55, 56-69 and 70-plus years, which contained around 140, 26 and 57 TCR-sequenced participants, respectively.

The time point tag for this specimen amounts to: baseline before first vaccination. The intended sense of this specimen's treatment or condition label: meningococcal conjugate vaccine given as trial control. The vaccinee samples were drawn from two UK trials, COV001 and COV002, one of which was a single-blind randomized controlled phase 2/3 trial testing AZD1222 (ChAdOx1 nCoV-19) in healthy adults. For TCRbeta chain sequencing, PBMC samples from trial participants were taken at day 0 and at day 28 after the second dose. Note on this clone: There is no known antigen for this receptor. One base away there is no much larger clone; base qualities are not given.

Beyond this particular receptor, the publication reports: CD4 TCRs associated with the vaccine covered the entire spike protein, and the dominant responses were in regions 160-218 and 743-854. Only five or six AZD1222 recipients were SARS-CoV-2 seropositive at baseline, limiting conclusions about previously exposed vaccinees. The 56-69-year group was small, and its depth increase did not reach significance, likely because of low power. Nearly half of unique spike-specific TCRs reportedly recognized epitopes outside regions mutated in the B.1.351 and B.1.1.7 variants. After two AZD1222 doses, both the breadth and the depth of spike-specific TCRs were significantly higher than at day 0 and than in MenACWY recipients. Because no day 14 peak-response samples were available, repertoires were characterized only after the peak T cell response. Most participants were white British and females outnumbered males, and the authors suggested that clonal diversity may have been underestimated.

The germline ends are 25 bases apart after V is trimmed by 6 bases and J by 8 bases. Including the terminal cysteine and phenylalanine, the CDR3 comprises 16 residues. The only DNA kept is the CDR3, 48 bases in frame from the first base. As encoded in the germline V gene, CDR1 is MNHEY while CDR2 is SVGEGT. The CDR3 regions of human TCRbeta chains were analyzed by immunosequencing. The original methods were these. TCRs in the repertoires were matched against a reference library of SARS-CoV-2-specific TCRs that had been generated with the MIRA antigen-specificity platform. Breadth was defined as the fraction of unique TCRs that were SARS-CoV-2-associated, and depth was defined as the fraction of total T cells that were SARS-CoV-2-associated. Using the MIRA data, each spike-specific TCR was mapped to the spike region that the TCR reacts to and placed in a CD4 or CD8 class. Log10-transformed breadth and depth values were compared by one-way ANOVA with Sidak's multiple comparisons tests. Drawn from immuneACCESS, this table holds only the in-frame rearrangements with V and J called that TCRdb kept. Clones are partly lost; checked studies trace under half to an unresolved V gene and leave the rest unexplained. V, J and clone size derive from that table, while D and trimming were established from the DNA sequence. The table for this sample lists roughly 77,000 clones; about 91% of them were counted only once. 5.5% to 9% of the sample is in the top ten clones.

Sequenced material: peripheral blood, taken on day 0 of MenACWY control vaccination. The sequence was collected from an adult in good health. Here the chain combines TRBV6-2 or TRBV6-3 and TRBJ1-1; the D gene is possibly TRBD1, with 6 bases matching. The DNA sequence reads TGTGCCAGCAGCACCCCGGAGGGTGACAGGCCAAGGGAAGCTTTCTTT. The resulting protein is CASSTPEGDRPREAFF.